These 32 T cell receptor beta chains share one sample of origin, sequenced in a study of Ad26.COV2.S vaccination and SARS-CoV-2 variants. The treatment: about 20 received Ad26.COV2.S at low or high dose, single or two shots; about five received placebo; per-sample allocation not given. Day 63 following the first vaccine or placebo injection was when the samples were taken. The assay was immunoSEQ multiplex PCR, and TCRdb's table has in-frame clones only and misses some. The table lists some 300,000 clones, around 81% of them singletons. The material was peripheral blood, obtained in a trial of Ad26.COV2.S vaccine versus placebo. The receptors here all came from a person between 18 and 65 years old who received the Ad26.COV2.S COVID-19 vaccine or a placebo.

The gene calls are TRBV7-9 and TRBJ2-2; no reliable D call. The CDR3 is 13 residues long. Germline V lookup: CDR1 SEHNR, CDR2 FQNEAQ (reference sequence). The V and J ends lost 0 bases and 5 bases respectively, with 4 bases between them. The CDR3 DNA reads TGTGCCAGCAGCTTAGCCGGGACCGGGGAGCTGTTTTTT. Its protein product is CASSLAGTGELFF.

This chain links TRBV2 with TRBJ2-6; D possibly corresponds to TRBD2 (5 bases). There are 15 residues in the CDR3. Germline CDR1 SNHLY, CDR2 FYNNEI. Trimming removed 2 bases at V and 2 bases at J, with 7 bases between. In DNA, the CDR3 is TGTGCCAGCAGTGAACGGGAAGCTGGGGCCAACGTCCTGACTTTC. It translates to CASSEREAGANVLTF. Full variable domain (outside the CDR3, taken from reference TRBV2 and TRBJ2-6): EPEVTQTPSHQVTQMGQEVILRCVPISNHLYFYWYRQILGQKVEFLVSFYNNEISEKSEIFDDQFSVERPDGSNFTLKIRSTKLEDSAMYFCASSEREAGANVLTFGAGSRLTVL.

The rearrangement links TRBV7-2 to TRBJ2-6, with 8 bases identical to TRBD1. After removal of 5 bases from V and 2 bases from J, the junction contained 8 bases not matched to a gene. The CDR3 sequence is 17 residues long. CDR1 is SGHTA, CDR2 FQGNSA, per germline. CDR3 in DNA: TGTGCCAGCAGCCCTCGACAGGGGCGAACTGGGGCCAACGTCCTGACTTTC. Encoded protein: CASSPRQGRTGANVLTF.

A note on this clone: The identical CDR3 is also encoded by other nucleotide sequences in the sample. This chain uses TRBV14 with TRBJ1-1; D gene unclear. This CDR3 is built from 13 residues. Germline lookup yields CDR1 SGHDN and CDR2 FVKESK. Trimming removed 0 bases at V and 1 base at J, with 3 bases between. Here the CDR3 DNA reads TGTGCCAGCAGCCAAGAGGCGAACACTGAAGCTTTCTTT. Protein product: CASSQEANTEAFF.

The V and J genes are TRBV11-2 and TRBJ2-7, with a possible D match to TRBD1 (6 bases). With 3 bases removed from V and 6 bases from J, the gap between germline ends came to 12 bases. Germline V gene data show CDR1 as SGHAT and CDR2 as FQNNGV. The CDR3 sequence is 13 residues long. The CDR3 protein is CASSFNGGGEQYF. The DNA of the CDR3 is TGTGCCAGCAGCTTTAATGGGGGCGGCGAGCAGTACTTC.

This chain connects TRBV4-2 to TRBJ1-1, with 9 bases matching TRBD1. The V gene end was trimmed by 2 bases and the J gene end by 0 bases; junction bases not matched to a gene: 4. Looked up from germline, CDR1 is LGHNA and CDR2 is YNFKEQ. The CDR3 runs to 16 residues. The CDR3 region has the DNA TGTGCCAGCAGCCAAAAAGACAGGGGGGTGAACACTGAAGCTTTCTTT. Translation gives CASSQKDRGVNTEAFF.

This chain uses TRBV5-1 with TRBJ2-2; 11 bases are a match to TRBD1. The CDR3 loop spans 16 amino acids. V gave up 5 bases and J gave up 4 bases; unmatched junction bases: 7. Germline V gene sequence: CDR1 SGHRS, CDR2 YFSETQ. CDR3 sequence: CASREPGQGVTGELFF. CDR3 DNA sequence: TGCGCCAGCAGGGAACCGGGACAGGGGGTCACCGGGGAGCTGTTTTTT.

CDR3 DNA sequence: TGTGCCAGCAGCGCCCAACCAAACAGGGTAGATACGCAGTATTTT. As protein: CASSAQPNRVDTQYF. V is TRBV7-2 and J is TRBJ2-3, with D possibly TRBD1 on 6 matching bases. The ends were cut back, 5 bases at V and 5 bases at J, with 17 bases in the middle. CDR3 size: 15 residues. Germline V CDR1 and CDR2: SGHTA, FQGNSA.

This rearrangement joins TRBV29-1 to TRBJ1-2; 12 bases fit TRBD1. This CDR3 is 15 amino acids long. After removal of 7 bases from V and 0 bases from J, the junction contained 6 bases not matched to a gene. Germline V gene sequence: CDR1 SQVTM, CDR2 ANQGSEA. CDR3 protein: CSASGTGGSNYGYTF. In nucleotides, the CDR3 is TGCAGCGCTTCCGGGACAGGGGGCTCTAACTATGGCTACACCTTC.

The CDR3 spells CASARTGIENSPLHF. DNA for the CDR3: TGTGCCAGCGCAAGGACAGGGATTGAGAATTCACCCCTCCACTTT. The chain recombines TRBV21-1 with TRBJ1-6; the listed D gene, TRBD1, was not tested against the DNA. TRBV21-1 is shown as a pseudogene. The CDR3 totals 15 residues.

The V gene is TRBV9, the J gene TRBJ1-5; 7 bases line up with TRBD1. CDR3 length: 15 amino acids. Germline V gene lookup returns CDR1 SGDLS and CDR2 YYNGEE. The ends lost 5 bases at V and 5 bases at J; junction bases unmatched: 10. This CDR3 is CASSQTGREYQPQHF. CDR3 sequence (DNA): TGTGCCAGCAGTCAGACAGGGCGCGAGTATCAGCCCCAGCATTTT.

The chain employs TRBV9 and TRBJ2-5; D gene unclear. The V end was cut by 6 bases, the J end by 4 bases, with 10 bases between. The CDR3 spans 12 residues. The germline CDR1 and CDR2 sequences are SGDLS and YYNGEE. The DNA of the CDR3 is TGTGCCAGCATTCCAGCACGAGAGACCCAGTACTTC. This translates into CASIPARETQYF.

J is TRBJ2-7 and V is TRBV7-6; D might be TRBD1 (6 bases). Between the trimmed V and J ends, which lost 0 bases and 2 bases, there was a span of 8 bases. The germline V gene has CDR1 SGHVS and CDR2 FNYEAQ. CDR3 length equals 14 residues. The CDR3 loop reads CASSLAGGTYEQYF. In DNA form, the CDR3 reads TGTGCCAGCAGCTTAGCAGGGGGAACCTACGAGCAGTACTTC.

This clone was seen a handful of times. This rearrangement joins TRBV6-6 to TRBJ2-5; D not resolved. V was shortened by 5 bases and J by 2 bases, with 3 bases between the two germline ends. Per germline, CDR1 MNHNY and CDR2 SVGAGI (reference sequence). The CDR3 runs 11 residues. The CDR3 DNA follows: TGTGCCAGCAGTATGCAAGAGACCCAGTACTTC. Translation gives CASSMQETQYF.

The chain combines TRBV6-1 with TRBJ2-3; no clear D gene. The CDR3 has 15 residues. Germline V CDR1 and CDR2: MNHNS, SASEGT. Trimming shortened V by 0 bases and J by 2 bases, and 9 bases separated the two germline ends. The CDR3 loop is CASSEATGNTDTQYF. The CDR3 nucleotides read TGTGCCAGCAGTGAAGCGACGGGTAACACAGATACGCAGTATTTT.

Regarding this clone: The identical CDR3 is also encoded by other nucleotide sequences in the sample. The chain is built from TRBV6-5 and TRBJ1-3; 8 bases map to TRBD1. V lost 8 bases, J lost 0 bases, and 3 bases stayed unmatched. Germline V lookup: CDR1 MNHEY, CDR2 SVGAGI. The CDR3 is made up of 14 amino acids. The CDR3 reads CASRTGSSGNTIYF. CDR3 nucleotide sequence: TGTGCCAGCCGGACAGGGTCCTCTGGAAACACCATATATTTT.

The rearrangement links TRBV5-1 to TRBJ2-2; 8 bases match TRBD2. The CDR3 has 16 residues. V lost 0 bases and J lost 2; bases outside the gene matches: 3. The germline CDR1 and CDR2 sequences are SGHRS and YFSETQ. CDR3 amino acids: CASSLGLAGNTGELFF. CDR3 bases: TGCGCCAGCAGCTTGGGGCTAGCGGGTAACACCGGGGAGCTGTTTTTT.

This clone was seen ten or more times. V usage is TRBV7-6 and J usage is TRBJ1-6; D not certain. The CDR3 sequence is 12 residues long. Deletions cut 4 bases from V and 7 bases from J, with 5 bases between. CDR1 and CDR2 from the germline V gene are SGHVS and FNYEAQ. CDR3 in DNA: TGTGCCAGCAGCTCCACAAATTCACCCCTCCACTTT. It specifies CASSSTNSPLHF.

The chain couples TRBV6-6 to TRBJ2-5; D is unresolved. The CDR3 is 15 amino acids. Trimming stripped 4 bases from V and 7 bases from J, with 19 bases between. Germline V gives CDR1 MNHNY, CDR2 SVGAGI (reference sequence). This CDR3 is CASSFGILGPGTQYF. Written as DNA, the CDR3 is TGTGCCAGCAGTTTTGGGATTCTAGGGCCGGGGACCCAGTACTTC.

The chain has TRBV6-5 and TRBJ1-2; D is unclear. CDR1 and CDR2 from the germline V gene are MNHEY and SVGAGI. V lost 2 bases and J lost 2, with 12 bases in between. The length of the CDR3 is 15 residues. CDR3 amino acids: CASSYNRDSNYGYTF. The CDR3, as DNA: TGTGCCAGCAGTTACAATAGGGATTCAAACTATGGCTACACCTTC.

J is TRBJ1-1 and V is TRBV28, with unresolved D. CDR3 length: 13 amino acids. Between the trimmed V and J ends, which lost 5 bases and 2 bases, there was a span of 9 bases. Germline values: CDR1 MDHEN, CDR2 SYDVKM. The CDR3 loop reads CASSRLGNTEAFF. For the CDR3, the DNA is TGTGCCAGCAGTCGACTGGGAAACACTGAAGCTTTCTTT. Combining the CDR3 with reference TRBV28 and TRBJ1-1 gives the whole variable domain DVKVTQSSRYLVKRTGEKVFLECVQDMDHENMFWYRQDPGLGLRLIYFSYDVKMKEKGDIPEGYSVSREKKERFSLILESASTNQTSMYLCASSRLGNTEAFFGQGTRLTVV.

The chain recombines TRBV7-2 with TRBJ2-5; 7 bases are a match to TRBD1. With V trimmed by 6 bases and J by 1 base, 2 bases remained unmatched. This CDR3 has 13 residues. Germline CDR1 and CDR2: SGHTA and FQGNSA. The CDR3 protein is CASRGTVQETQYF. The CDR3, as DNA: TGTGCCAGCAGAGGGACAGTCCAAGAGACCCAGTACTTC.

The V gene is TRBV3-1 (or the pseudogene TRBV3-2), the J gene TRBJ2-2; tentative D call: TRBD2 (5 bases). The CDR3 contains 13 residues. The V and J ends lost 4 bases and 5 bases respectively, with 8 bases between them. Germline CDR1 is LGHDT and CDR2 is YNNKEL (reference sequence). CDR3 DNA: TGTGCCAGCAGCCTACTAGGTACCGGGGAGCTGTTTTTT. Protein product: CASSLLGTGELFF.

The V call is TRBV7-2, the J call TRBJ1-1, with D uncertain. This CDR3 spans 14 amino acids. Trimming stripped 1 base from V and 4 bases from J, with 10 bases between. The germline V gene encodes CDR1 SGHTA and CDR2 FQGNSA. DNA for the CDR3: TGTGCCAGCAGCTTAGATAGGATAGGCACTGAAGCTTTCTTT. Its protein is CASSLDRIGTEAFF.

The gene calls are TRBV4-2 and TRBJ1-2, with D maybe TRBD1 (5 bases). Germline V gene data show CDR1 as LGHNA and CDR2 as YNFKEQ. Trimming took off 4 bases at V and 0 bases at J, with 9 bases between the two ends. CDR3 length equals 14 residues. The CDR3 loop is CASSLGRTNYGYTF. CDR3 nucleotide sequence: TGTGCCAGCAGCCTGGGACGGACTAACTATGGCTACACCTTC.

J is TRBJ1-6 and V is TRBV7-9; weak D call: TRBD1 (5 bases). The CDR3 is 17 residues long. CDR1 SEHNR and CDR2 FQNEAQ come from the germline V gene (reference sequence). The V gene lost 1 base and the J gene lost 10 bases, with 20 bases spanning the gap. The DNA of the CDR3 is TGTGCCAGCAGCTTAGGGTCCCCCCAGGGTGGGAACTCACCCCTCCACTTT. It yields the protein CASSLGSPQGGNSPLHF. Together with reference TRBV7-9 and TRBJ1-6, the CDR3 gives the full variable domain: DTGVSQNPRHKITKRGQNVTFRCDPISEHNRLYWYRQTLGQGPEFLTYFQNEAQLEKSRLLSDRFSAERPKGSFSTLEIQRTEQGDSAMYLCASSLGSPQGGNSPLHFGNGTRLTVT.

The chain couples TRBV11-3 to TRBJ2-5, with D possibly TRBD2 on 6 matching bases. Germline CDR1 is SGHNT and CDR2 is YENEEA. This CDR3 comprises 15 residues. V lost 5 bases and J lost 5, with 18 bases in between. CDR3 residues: CASSAPEGRVETQYF. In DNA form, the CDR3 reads TGTGCCAGCAGCGCCCCGGAGGGGAGAGTGGAGACCCAGTACTTC.

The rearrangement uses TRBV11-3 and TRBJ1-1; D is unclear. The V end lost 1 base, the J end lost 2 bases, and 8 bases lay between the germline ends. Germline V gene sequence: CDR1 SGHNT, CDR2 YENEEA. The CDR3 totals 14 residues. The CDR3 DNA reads TGTGCCAGCAGCTTAGGGCAGCGAAACACTGAAGCTTTCTTT. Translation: CASSLGQRNTEAFF.

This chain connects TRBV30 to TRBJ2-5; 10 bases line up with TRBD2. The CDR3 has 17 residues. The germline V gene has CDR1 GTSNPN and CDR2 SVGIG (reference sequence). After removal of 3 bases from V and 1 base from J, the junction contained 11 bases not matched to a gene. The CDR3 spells CAWRDLMVAGGQETQYF. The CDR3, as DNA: TGTGCCTGGAGGGACCTGATGGTAGCGGGGGGCCAAGAGACCCAGTACTTC.

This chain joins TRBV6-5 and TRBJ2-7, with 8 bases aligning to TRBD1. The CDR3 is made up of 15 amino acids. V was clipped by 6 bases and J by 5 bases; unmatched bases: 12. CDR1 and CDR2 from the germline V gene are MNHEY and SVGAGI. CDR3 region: CASSSRSGGGDEQYF. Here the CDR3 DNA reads TGTGCCAGCAGCTCCCGTTCAGGGGGCGGCGACGAGCAGTACTTC.

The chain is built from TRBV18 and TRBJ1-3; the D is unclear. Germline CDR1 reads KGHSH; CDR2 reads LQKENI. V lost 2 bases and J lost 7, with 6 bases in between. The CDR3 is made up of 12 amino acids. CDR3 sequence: CASSPNENTIYF. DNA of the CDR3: TGTGCCAGCTCACCAAACGAGAACACCATATATTTT.

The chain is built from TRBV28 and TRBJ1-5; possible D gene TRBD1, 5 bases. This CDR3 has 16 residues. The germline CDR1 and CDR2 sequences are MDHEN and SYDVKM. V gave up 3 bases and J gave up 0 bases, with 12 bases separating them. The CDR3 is CASSFAGPYSNQPQHF. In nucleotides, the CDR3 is TGTGCCAGCAGTTTCGCAGGGCCTTATAGCAATCAGCCCCAGCATTTT. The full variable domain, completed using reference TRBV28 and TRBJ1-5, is DVKVTQSSRYLVKRTGEKVFLECVQDMDHENMFWYRQDPGLGLRLIYFSYDVKMKEKGDIPEGYSVSREKKERFSLILESASTNQTSMYLCASSFAGPYSNQPQHFGDGTRLSIL.